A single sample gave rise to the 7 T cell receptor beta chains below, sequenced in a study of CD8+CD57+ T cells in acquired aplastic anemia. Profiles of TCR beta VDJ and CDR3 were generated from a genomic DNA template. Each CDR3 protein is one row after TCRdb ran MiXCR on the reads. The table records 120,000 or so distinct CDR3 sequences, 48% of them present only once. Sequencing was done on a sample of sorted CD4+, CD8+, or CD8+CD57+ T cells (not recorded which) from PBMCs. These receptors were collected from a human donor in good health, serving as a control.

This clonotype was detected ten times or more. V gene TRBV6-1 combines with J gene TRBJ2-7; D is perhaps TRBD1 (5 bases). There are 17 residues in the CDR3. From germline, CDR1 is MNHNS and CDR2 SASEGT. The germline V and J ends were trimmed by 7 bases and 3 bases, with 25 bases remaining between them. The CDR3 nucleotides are TGTGCCAGCAAGGACATGGGTGGCCAGGGATCGTTCTACGAGCAGTACTTC. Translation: CASKDMGGQGSFYEQYF.

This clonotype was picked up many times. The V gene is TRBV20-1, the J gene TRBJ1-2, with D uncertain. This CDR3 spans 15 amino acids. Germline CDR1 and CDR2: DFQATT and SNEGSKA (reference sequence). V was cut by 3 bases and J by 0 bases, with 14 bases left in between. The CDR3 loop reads CSARTEAQANYGYTF. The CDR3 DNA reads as TGCAGTGCTAGGACTGAAGCTCAAGCTAACTATGGCTACACCTTC.

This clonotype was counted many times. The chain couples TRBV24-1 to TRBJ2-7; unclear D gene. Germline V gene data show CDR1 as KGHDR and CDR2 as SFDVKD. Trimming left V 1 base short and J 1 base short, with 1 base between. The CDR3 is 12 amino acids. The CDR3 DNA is TGTGCCACCAGTGATTTTTCCTACGAGCAGTACTTC. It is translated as CATSDFSYEQYF.

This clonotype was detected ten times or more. Written as DNA, the CDR3 is TGTGCCAGCAGTACCCGACAGGGGAGGGCCGAGCAGTACTTC. This encodes CASSTRQGRAEQYF. J is TRBJ2-7 and V is TRBV12-3 or TRBV12-4, with D perhaps matching TRBD1 (8 bases). The CDR3 is 14 amino acids. The V end lost 5 bases, the J end lost 6 bases, and 17 bases lay between the germline ends.

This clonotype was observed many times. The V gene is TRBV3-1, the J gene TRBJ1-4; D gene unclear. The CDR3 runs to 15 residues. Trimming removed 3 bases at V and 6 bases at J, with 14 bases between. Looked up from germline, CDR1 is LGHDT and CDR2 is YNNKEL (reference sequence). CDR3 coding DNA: TGTGCCAGCAGCCATAGCGGGGTGTCGGATGAAAAACTGTTTTTT. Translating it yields CASSHSGVSDEKLFF.

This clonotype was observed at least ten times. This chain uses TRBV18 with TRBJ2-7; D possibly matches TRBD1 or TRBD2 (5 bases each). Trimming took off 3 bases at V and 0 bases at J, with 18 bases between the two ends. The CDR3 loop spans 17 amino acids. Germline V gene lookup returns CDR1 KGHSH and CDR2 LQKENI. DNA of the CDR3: TGTGCCAGCTCACCCCTGGGACCGACCTTGAGCTCCTACGAGCAGTACTTC. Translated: CASSPLGPTLSSYEQYF.

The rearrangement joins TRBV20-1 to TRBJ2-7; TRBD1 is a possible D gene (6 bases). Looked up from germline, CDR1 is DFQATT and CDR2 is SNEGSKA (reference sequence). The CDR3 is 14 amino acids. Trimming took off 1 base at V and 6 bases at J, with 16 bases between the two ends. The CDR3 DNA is TGCAGTGCTAGAGGGACCAACACAGGGACCGAGCAGTACTTC. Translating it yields CSARGTNTGTEQYF.